This T cell receptor beta chain was observed in a study of blood T cell repertoires in COVID-19. In the study overall: Specimens from acute and convalescent COVID-19 originated in the United States, Italy and Spain.

Original processing notes: Estimated nucleated cell counts came from reference gene primer amplification. Generated by immunoSEQ multiplex PCR, the TCRdb table keeps only in-frame clones and is missing some. V and J calls plus clone size are reproduced from that table; the DNA served to infer D and trimming. The repertoire holds approximately 260,000 clones, with roughly 81% as singletons. In assigning cohorts, the study relied on participant-reported clinical history. Individuals in the exposed group had encountered a COVID-19 case within 2 weeks preceding study entry. Germline values: CDR1 SGHDN, CDR2 FVKESK. V shed 4 bases and J 8 bases; nucleotides not matched to a gene: 6. This CDR3 contains 13 residues.

Sequencing was carried out using PBMCs or T cells enriched from blood (not recorded which). V gene TRBV14 combines with J gene TRBJ1-2; 8 nucleotides align to TRBD1. The sequence came from a woman between 45 and 65 years old who had been exposed to COVID-19. CDR3 nucleotides: TGTGCCAGCAGCCTCGGGACAGGAAGAGGCTACACCTTC. Protein product: CASSLGTGRGYTF.